The clone carrying this TCR beta chain was observed at least ten times. TCRdb used MiXCR to reprocess the multiplex PCR reads, holding one entry per CDR3 protein. The data contain under 350,000 distinct CDR3 sequences, over 25% of them singletons. Samples came from axillary lymph nodes draining the breast cancer. The V gene lost 4 bases and the J gene lost 0 bases, with 10 bases spanning the gap. CDR3 length: 15 amino acids. Germline CDR1 reads SNHLY; CDR2 reads FYNNEI. The data stem from a study of breast tumors, draining lymph nodes, adjacent tissues. Material for sequencing was axillary lymph node tissue. The TCR sequence derives from a female donor with breast cancer. Some clones in this sample may be carry-over from other donors' samples. The rearrangement links TRBV2 to TRBJ1-5; no definite D call. CDR3 sequence reads: CASSGRANSNQPQHF. The CDR3 region has the DNA TGTGCCAGCAGTGGAAGGGCCAATAGCAATCAGCCCCAGCATTTT.